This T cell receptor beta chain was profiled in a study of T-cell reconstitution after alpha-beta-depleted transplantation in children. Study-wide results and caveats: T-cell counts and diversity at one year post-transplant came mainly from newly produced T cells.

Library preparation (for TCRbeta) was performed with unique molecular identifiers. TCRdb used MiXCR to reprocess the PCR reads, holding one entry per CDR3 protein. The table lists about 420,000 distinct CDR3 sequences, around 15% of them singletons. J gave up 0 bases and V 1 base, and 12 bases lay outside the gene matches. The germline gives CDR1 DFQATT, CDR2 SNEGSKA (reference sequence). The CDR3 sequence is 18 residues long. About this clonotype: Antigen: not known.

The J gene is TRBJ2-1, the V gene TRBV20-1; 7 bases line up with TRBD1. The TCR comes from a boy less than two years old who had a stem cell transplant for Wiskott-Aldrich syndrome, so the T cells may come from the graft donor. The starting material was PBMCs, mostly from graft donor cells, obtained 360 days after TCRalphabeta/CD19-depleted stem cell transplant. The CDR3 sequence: CSARAGTVAPSSYNEQFF. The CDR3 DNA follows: TGCAGTGCTAGAGCCGGGACAGTAGCGCCCAGCTCCTACAATGAGCAGTTCTTC.